Presented here are 21 T cell receptor beta chains from one specimen sequenced in a study of blood T cell repertoires in COVID-19. Repertoires were generated with immunoSEQ multiplex PCR, while TCRdb's copy carries only in-frame clones and drops some. This table holds roughly 360,000 clones, approximately 80% found once. What was sequenced was peripheral blood. The receptors stem from a human donor with acute or convalescent COVID-19. The donor label of this sample is uncertain.

The chain employs TRBV2 and TRBJ2-1; D not certain. Germline CDR1 and CDR2: SNHLY and FYNNEI. Trimming left V 7 bases short and J 1 base short, with 14 bases between. The CDR3 contains 15 residues. CDR3 in amino acids: CASTRSGYSYNEQFF. For the CDR3, the DNA is TGTGCCAGCACCCGTTCAGGTTATTCCTACAATGAGCAGTTCTTC.

The chain combines TRBV5-6 with TRBJ2-1; 10 nucleotides agree with TRBD2. Germline CDR1 SGHDT, CDR2 YYEEEE. CDR3 length equals 15 residues. Unmatched junction bases numbered 5, after V lost 4 bases and J lost 4 bases. Written as DNA, the CDR3 is TGTGCCAGCAGCGGCCCGGGACTAGCGTACAATGAGCAGTTCTTC. Translated, it gives CASSGPGLAYNEQFF. Full variable domain (remainder filled in from reference TRBV5-6 and TRBJ2-1): DAGVTQSPTHLIKTRGQQVTLRCSPKSGHDTVSWYQQALGQGPQFIFQYYEEEERQRGNFPDRFSGHQFPNYSSELNVNALLLGDSALYLCASSGPGLAYNEQFFGPGTRLTVL.

The chain carries TRBV11-2 and TRBJ1-1, with TRBD1 as a possible D gene (5 bases). The CDR3 runs to 19 residues. Per germline, CDR1 SGHAT and CDR2 FQNNGV. V was trimmed by 1 base and J by 0 bases, leaving 21 bases between them. As DNA, the CDR3 is TGTGCCAGCAGCTTAGTCTGGTCGCGGACAAGAATCATGAACACTGAAGCTTTCTTT. Protein sequence: CASSLVWSRTRIMNTEAFF.

The chain has TRBV2 and TRBJ1-1; 7 bases align to TRBD1. This CDR3 contains 14 residues. The germline V gene encodes CDR1 SNHLY and CDR2 FYNNEI. V shed 6 bases, J shed 4 bases, and the junction held 8 bases outside the gene matches. The CDR3 DNA reads TGTGCCAGCAGGTGGGGACAGATCGGCACTGAAGCTTTCTTT. It codes for CASRWGQIGTEAFF. The variable domain in full, with the rest retrieved from reference TRBV2 and TRBJ1-1, is EPEVTQTPSHQVTQMGQEVILRCVPISNHLYFYWYRQILGQKVEFLVSFYNNEISEKSEIFDDQFSVERPDGSNFTLKIRSTKLEDSAMYFCASRWGQIGTEAFFGQGTRLTVV.

In its sample, this clone was seen a few times. The V call is TRBV11-2, the J call TRBJ2-5, with D maybe TRBD2 (5 bases). Looked up from germline, CDR1 is SGHAT and CDR2 is FQNNGV. V lost 0 bases and J lost 1, with 9 bases in between. The CDR3 loop spans 15 amino acids. The CDR3 coding sequence is TGTGCCAGCAGCTTAGATTCAGCGGTCCAAGAGACCCAGTACTTC. It specifies CASSLDSAVQETQYF.

J is TRBJ1-3 and V is TRBV3-1 (or the pseudogene TRBV3-2), with D possibly TRBD1 on 6 matching bases. V lost 7 bases to trimming and J lost 12 bases, with 28 bases between them. This CDR3 contains 16 residues. In germline, CDR1 is LGHDT, CDR2 YNNKEL (reference sequence). This chain's CDR3 is CASNLVGGQARVGIYF. The CDR3 nucleotides are TGTGCCAGCAACCTCGTGGGGGGGCAGGCTAGGGTGGGCATATATTTT.

The CDR3 region has the DNA TGTGCCACCAGCCCTATTGGGACTAACGGGGAGCTGTTTTTT. Its translation: CATSPIGTNGELFF. This chain links TRBV15 with TRBJ2-2; TRBD2 matches at 7 bases. Germline assignment: CDR1 LNHNV and CDR2 YYDKDF (reference sequence). V dropped 5 bases and J dropped 7; count of bases not matched to a gene: 7. The CDR3 has 14 residues.

This chain joins TRBV29-1 and TRBJ2-1; weak D call: TRBD1 (6 bases). Germline values: CDR1 SQVTM, CDR2 ANQGSEA. V dropped 1 base and J dropped 2 bases, with 12 bases sitting between them. CDR3 length: 15 amino acids. The CDR3 nucleotides are TGCAGCGTTGAAGGGGGGCGAGTAGCCTACAATGAGCAGTTCTTC. This sequence encodes CSVEGGRVAYNEQFF.

Only a few counts were recorded for this clone. This sequence joins TRBV20-1 and TRBJ1-3, with D hard to call. CDR1 is DFQATT and CDR2 is SNEGSKA in the germline V gene (reference sequence). With 4 bases removed from V and 7 bases from J, the gap between germline ends came to 8 bases. The CDR3 loop spans 11 amino acids. The CDR3 DNA follows: TGCAGTGCTAAGCTTGTTAACACCATATATTTT. Amino acid sequence: CSAKLVNTIYF.

The rearrangement links TRBV5-6 to TRBJ2-3; 8 positions match TRBD1. Germline V gives CDR1 SGHDT, CDR2 YYEEEE. The CDR3 is 16 amino acids. Unmatched junction bases numbered 9, after V lost 4 bases and J lost 2 bases. The CDR3 DNA is TGTGCCAGCAGCCAAATCAGGGGGCGCGTCACAGATACGCAGTATTTT. Residues: CASSQIRGRVTDTQYF.

The chain links TRBV2 to TRBJ1-2, with TRBD1 matching 9 bases. The CDR3 consists of 15 residues. V dropped 5 bases and J dropped 4; count of bases not matched to a gene: 8. The germline V gene encodes CDR1 SNHLY and CDR2 FYNNEI. The CDR3 DNA sequence: TGTGCCAGCAGTAGGACAGGGGTTAGGACCTATGGCTACACCTTC. Encoded protein: CASSRTGVRTYGYTF.

This clone was counted between two and nine times. The chain links TRBV7-8 to TRBJ2-7; 14 bases are a match to TRBD2. V shed 4 bases, J shed 4 bases, and the junction held 3 bases outside the gene matches. The CDR3 length is 15 residues. Per the germline V gene, CDR1 is SGHVS and CDR2 is FQNEAQ. In DNA, the CDR3 is TGTGCCAGCAGCTCGGGACTAGCGGGGGTGTACGAGCAGTACTTC. Amino acid sequence: CASSSGLAGVYEQYF.

The chain couples TRBV6-5 to TRBJ2-4; 11 nucleotides line up with TRBD1. The CDR3 spans 15 residues. Per germline, CDR1 MNHEY and CDR2 SVGAGI. The V and J ends lost 6 bases and 2 bases, in that order; junction bases with no gene match: 3. DNA for the CDR3: TGTGCCAGCAGGGGGACAGGGGGAACCAAAAACATTCAGTACTTC. Translating gives CASRGTGGTKNIQYF.

The J gene is TRBJ1-5, the V gene TRBV19, with D uncertain. Germline V gene lookup returns CDR1 LNHDA and CDR2 SQIVND (reference sequence). Trimming removed 6 bases at V and 0 bases at J, with 12 bases between. The CDR3 is 15 residues long. CDR3 sequence: CASSRFTNSNQPQHF. The DNA for the CDR3 is TGTGCCAGTAGCCGCTTTACAAATAGCAATCAGCCCCAGCATTTT.

The rearrangement links TRBV6-5 to TRBJ2-4, with 7 bases that match TRBD2. In germline, CDR1 is MNHEY, CDR2 SVGAGI. The CDR3 contains 15 residues. Trimming cost V 5 bases and J 3 bases; bases outside gene matches: 7. CDR3 coding DNA: TGTGCCAGCAGTCGTGGGGGGGAAAACAAAAACATTCAGTACTTC. Amino acid sequence: CASSRGGENKNIQYF.

About this clone: Germline is not matched at one junction end, which may reflect a read error. The V call is TRBV6-5, the J call TRBJ1-6; TRBD1 matches at 7 bases. The CDR3 contains 16 residues. The germline V gene has CDR1 MNHEY and CDR2 SVGAGI. The CDR3 sequence: CAGSYGADRVHSPLHF. CDR3 bases: TGTGCCGGCAGTTACGGGGCCGACAGGGTTCATTCACCCCTCCACTTT.

The gene calls are TRBV28 and TRBJ1-5; tentatively, D is TRBD1 (6 bases). V gave up 5 bases and J gave up 2 bases, with 22 bases separating them. Germline CDR1 is MDHEN and CDR2 is SYDVKM. This CDR3 has 18 amino acids. This chain's CDR3 is CASSPSLGGAVGNQPQHF. CDR3 DNA: TGTGCCAGCAGTCCTAGCCTCGGGGGGGCGGTTGGCAATCAGCCCCAGCATTTT.

The chain recombines TRBV5-1 with TRBJ1-6, with D maybe TRBD1 (5 bases). Trimming took off 4 bases at V and 7 bases at J, with 18 bases between the two ends. The CDR3 totals 16 residues. Germline V gene sequence: CDR1 SGHRS, CDR2 YFSETQ. CDR3 sequence reads: CASSPNPRALNSPLHF. The CDR3 coding sequence is TGCGCCAGCAGCCCAAACCCCAGGGCACTCAATTCACCCCTCCACTTT.

The chain has TRBV6-5 and TRBJ1-6, with D maybe TRBD1 (5 bases). The CDR3 length is 15 residues. The V end was cut by 2 bases, the J end by 8 bases, with 13 bases between. CDR1 and CDR2 (germline): MNHEY, SVGAGI. CDR3 loop: CASSYRGVLDSPLHF. In DNA form, the CDR3 reads TGTGCCAGCAGTTACCGGGGGGTGTTAGATTCACCCCTCCACTTT.

The V and J genes are TRBV18 and TRBJ2-5; TRBD2 is a possible D gene (5 bases). The ends were cut back, 5 bases at V and 2 bases at J, with 9 bases in the middle. The CDR3 has 13 residues. Germline values: CDR1 KGHSH, CDR2 LQKENI. CDR3 DNA sequence: TGTGCCAGCTCAGCGGGCAGACAAGAGACCCAGTACTTC. This gives the protein CASSAGRQETQYF.

CDR3 protein: CASSPLSNEKLFF. CDR3 sequence (DNA): TGTGCCAGCTCACCCCTTTCTAATGAAAAACTGTTTTTT. The rearrangement joins TRBV18 to TRBJ1-4; no clear D. With 3 bases removed from V and 3 bases from J, the gap between germline ends came to 5 bases. This CDR3 has 13 residues. CDR1 KGHSH and CDR2 LQKENI come from the germline V gene.